The 18 T cell receptor beta chains presented below share a single source sample, sequenced in a study of T-cell memory formation after mild COVID-19. From the 5' RACE reads, TCRdb called clonotypes with MiXCR, one entry per CDR3 protein. The sample has about 360,000 distinct CDR3 sequences, under 15% seen once. The source material was PBMCs or a T cell subset sorted from them (not recorded which). Receptor source: a man aged 18-30 years who had mild COVID-19 (a few samples of this study predate the infection). Cell type and time point are not known.

This clonotype was seen only a few times. One end of the junction is discordant with germline, which a read error may explain. This chain connects TRBV6-6 to TRBJ2-5; D call uncertain. CDR1 is MNHNY, CDR2 SVGAGI, per germline (reference sequence). The CDR3 extends over 14 amino acids. In DNA, the CDR3 is TGTGCCAGCAGCTACTTTCCGAGAGTGGAGACCCAGTACTTC. Translating it yields CASSYFPRVETQYF.

This clonotype has more than one count but fewer than ten. The chain is built from TRBV20-1 and TRBJ2-5; D not resolved. Germline V gene sequence: CDR1 DFQATT, CDR2 SNEGSKA (reference sequence). Trimming pared 4 bases from V and 0 bases from J, leaving 6 bases between. This CDR3 is 12 amino acids long. The CDR3 spells CSANSDQETQYF. CDR3 sequence (DNA): TGCAGTGCTAACAGCGACCAAGAGACCCAGTACTTC.

This clonotype has a count of ten or more. The chain combines TRBV6-5 with TRBJ2-3, with D perhaps given as TRBD1 or TRBD2 (5 bases each). The germline CDR1 and CDR2 sequences are MNHEY and SVGAGI. This CDR3 spans 14 amino acids. V was clipped by 5 bases and J by 6 bases, with 15 bases between them. CDR3 amino acids: CASSTGQSPDTQYF. The CDR3 DNA reads as TGTGCCAGCAGTACGGGGCAGTCTCCGGATACGCAGTATTTT.

This clonotype was seen more than once but under ten times. The chain couples TRBV4-1 to TRBJ2-4, with D perhaps matching TRBD2 (6 bases). Trimming removed 4 bases at V and 3 bases at J, with 13 bases between. The CDR3 totals 15 residues. CDR1 MGHRA and CDR2 YSYEKL come from the germline V gene. CDR3 in DNA: TGCGCCAGCAGCCGAATGGGGACTGGCAAAAACATTCAGTACTTC. Translated: CASSRMGTGKNIQYF.

This rearrangement joins TRBV16 to TRBJ2-7; TRBD2 aligns across 9 bases. Germline trimming cut 2 bases from V and 7 bases from J; bases unmatched to any gene: 15. CDR3 length: 17 amino acids. From germline, CDR1 is KGHSY and CDR2 FQNENV. The CDR3 sequence: CASSQGPASGALWEQYF. The CDR3 bases are TGTGCCAGCAGCCAAGGGCCGGCTAGCGGGGCCCTTTGGGAGCAGTACTTC.

The table lists this clonotype with a few counts. The rearrangement uses TRBV4-2 and TRBJ2-3; 9 nucleotides agree with TRBD2. Per the germline V gene, CDR1 is LGHNA and CDR2 is YNFKEQ. The J segment lost 2 bases and the V segment lost 1 base, leaving 7 bases of the junction unmatched. The CDR3 is 17 residues long. CDR3 sequence: CASSQVTLAGNTDTQYF. The CDR3 nucleotides read TGTGCCAGCAGCCAAGTGACGCTAGCGGGGAACACAGATACGCAGTATTTT.

This clonotype was found many times. The rearrangement uses TRBV7-3 and TRBJ2-7; D perhaps matches TRBD1 (6 bases). The germline gives CDR1 SGHTA, CDR2 FQGTGA. The length of the CDR3 is 14 residues. V was shortened by 0 bases and J by 0 bases, with 6 bases between the two germline ends. The CDR3 DNA sequence: TGTGCCAGCAGCTTAACAGGGGGCTCCTACGAGCAGTACTTC. Its protein product is CASSLTGGSYEQYF.

The rearrangement uses TRBV7-6 and TRBJ2-1; 9 nucleotides agree with TRBD1. Unmatched junction bases numbered 11, after V lost 1 base and J lost 7 bases. This CDR3 has 17 amino acids. CDR1 and CDR2 (germline): SGHVS, FNYEAQ. The CDR3 nucleotides are TGTGCCAGCAGCTTAGATGGGGGACAGGGTCATCGGAATGAGCAGTTCTTC. Residues: CASSLDGGQGHRNEQFF.

The chain is built from TRBV15 and TRBJ2-7; possibly TRBD2 for D (5 bases). Germline assignment: CDR1 LNHNV and CDR2 YYDKDF (reference sequence). The CDR3 loop spans 12 amino acids. V was clipped by 3 bases and J by 6 bases, with 9 bases between them. The CDR3 DNA reads as TGTGCCACCAGCAGTGAGGGCCGCGAGCAGTACTTC. Translated, it gives CATSSEGREQYF.

The chain couples TRBV6-4 to TRBJ1-6, with 10 positions matching TRBD1. The J segment lost 4 bases and the V segment lost 2 bases, leaving 8 bases of the junction unmatched. Germline V gene lookup returns CDR1 MRHNA and CDR2 SNTAGT. The CDR3 totals 18 residues. The CDR3 loop reads CASSDHRDRGTYNSPLHF. CDR3 DNA sequence: TGTGCCAGCAGTGACCATCGGGACAGGGGTACTTATAATTCACCCCTCCACTTT.

In its sample, this clonotype was seen many times. This chain links TRBV7-3 with TRBJ2-5; possibly TRBD1 or TRBD2 for D (6 bases each). The CDR3 is made up of 13 amino acids. CDR1 SGHTA and CDR2 FQGTGA come from the germline V gene. V was cut by 6 bases and J by 4 bases, with 12 bases left in between. The CDR3, as DNA: TGTGCCAGCAGTACCGGGGGCGCAGAGACCCAGTACTTC. It translates to CASSTGGAETQYF.

The chain combines TRBV9 with TRBJ1-6, with 8 bases fitting TRBD1. This CDR3 region has 16 residues. V gave up 2 bases and J gave up 9 bases; unmatched junction bases: 10. Per the germline V gene, CDR1 is SGDLS and CDR2 is YYNGEE. The CDR3, as DNA: TGTGCCAGCAGCGTCACTCTCGACAGGGGAGGTTCACCCCTCCACTTT. Amino acid sequence: CASSVTLDRGGSPLHF.

This clonotype was seen repeatedly, ten times or more. The chain couples TRBV12-3 or TRBV12-4 to TRBJ2-5, with 8 bases fitting TRBD2. This CDR3 comprises 16 residues. The V gene end was trimmed by 2 bases and the J gene end by 5 bases; junction bases not matched to a gene: 10. DNA for the CDR3: TGTGCCAGCAGTTTATGGGCTAGCGGGTCCTATGAGACCCAGTACTTC. This translates into CASSLWASGSYETQYF.

V is TRBV29-1 and J is TRBJ2-2; 7 bases are a match to TRBD1. Unmatched junction bases numbered 8, after V lost 3 bases and J lost 4 bases. The CDR3 covers 15 residues. Germline V lookup: CDR1 SQVTM, CDR2 ANQGSEA. In nucleotides, the CDR3 is TGCAGCGTTGAGCTGACAGGGAGACGCACCGGGGAGCTGTTTTTT. Translation gives CSVELTGRRTGELFF.

The chain has TRBV7-3 and TRBJ2-7; TRBD2 matches 12 bases. The V and J ends lost 1 base and 3 bases, in that order; junction bases with no gene match: 7. The CDR3 covers 17 residues. Germline CDR1 and CDR2: SGHTA and FQGTGA. The CDR3 loop reads CASSLNRLAGAVYEQYV. CDR3 coding DNA: TGTGCCAGCAGCTTAAATAGACTAGCGGGGGCCGTCTACGAGCAGTACGTC.

In this sample, this clonotype turned up many times. This rearrangement joins TRBV5-1 to TRBJ2-4; 8 bases are shared with TRBD1. Germline V lookup: CDR1 SGHRS, CDR2 YFSETQ. This CDR3 has 15 residues. The ends lost 1 base at V and 7 bases at J; junction bases unmatched: 7. CDR3 in amino acids: CASSLQGATRNIQYF. The CDR3 DNA reads TGCGCCAGCAGCTTGCAGGGGGCTACGAGGAACATTCAGTACTTC.

The gene calls are TRBV11-2 and TRBJ2-1, with TRBD1 matching over 7 bases. The CDR3 spans 15 residues. Germline CDR1 reads SGHAT; CDR2 reads FQNNGV. V gave up 6 bases and J gave up 4 bases; unmatched junction bases: 9. CDR3 nucleotides: TGTGCCAGCAGGGATCTACAGGGGCGATACAATGAGCAGTTCTTC. Residues: CASRDLQGRYNEQFF.

This clonotype was seen a handful of times. The CDR3 reads CATSDFGHSNQPQHF. Here the CDR3 DNA reads TGTGCCACCAGTGATTTTGGGCACAGCAATCAGCCCCAGCATTTT. The V call is TRBV24-1, the J call TRBJ1-5, with D hard to call. The ends were cut back, 1 base at V and 1 base at J, with 7 bases in the middle. The V gene's germline CDR1 is KGHDR and CDR2 SFDVKD. The CDR3 spans 15 residues.